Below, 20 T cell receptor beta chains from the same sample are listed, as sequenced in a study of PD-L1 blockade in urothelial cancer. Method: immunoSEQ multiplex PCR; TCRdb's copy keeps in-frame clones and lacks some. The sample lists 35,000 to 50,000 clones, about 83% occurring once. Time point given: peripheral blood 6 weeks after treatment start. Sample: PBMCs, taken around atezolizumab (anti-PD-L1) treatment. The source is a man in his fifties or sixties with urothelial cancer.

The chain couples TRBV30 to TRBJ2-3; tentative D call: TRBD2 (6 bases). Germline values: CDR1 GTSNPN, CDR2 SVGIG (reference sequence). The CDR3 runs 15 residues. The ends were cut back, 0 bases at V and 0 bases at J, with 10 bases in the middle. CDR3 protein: CAWSVAGTSTDTQYF. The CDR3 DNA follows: TGTGCCTGGAGTGTAGCAGGGACTAGCACAGATACGCAGTATTTT.

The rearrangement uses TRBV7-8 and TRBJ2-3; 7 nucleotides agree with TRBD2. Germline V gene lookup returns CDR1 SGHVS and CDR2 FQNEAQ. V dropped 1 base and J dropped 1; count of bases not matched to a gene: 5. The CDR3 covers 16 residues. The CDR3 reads CASSLGGRGGTDTQYF. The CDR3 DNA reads TGTGCCAGCAGCTTAGGGGGACGGGGGGGCACAGATACGCAGTATTTT.

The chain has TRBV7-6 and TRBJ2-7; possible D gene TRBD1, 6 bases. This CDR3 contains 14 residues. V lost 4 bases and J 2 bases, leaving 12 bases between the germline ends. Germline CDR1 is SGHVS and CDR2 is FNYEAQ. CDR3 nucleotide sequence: TGTGCCAGCAGCTCCGGACAGCTCGCCTACGAGCAGTACTTC. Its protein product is CASSSGQLAYEQYF.

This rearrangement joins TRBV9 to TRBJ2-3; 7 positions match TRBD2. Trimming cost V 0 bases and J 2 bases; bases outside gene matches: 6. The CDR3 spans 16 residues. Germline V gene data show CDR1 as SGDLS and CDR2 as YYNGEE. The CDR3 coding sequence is TGTGCCAGCAGCGTAGCCGTGCTAGCGGCCACAGATACGCAGTATTTT. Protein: CASSVAVLAATDTQYF.

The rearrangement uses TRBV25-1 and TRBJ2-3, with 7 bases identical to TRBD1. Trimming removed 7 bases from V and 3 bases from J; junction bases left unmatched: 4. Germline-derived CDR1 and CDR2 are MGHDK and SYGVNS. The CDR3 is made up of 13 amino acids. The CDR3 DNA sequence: TGTGCCAGCAAGGCAGGGGGAACAGATACGCAGTATTTT. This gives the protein CASKAGGTDTQYF. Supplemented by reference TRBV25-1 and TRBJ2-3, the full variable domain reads EADIYQTPRYLVIGTGKKITLECSQTMGHDKMYWYQQDPGMELHLIHYSYGVNSTEKGDLSSESTVSRIRTEHFPLTLESARPSHTSQYLCASKAGGTDTQYFGPGTRLTVL.

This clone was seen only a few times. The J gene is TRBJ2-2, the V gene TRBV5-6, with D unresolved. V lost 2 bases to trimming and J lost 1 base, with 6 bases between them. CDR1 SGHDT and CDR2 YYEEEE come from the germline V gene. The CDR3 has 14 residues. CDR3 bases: TGTGCCAGCAGCTTAATAGAGAACACCGGGGAGCTGTTTTTT. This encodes CASSLIENTGELFF.

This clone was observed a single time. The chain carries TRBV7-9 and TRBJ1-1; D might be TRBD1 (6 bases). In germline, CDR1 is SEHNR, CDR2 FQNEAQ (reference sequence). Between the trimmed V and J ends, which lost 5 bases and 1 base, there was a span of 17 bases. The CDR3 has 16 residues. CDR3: CASSPGGGRRNTEAFF. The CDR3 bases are TGTGCCAGCAGCCCCGGCGGGGGGCGACGGAACACTGAAGCTTTCTTT.

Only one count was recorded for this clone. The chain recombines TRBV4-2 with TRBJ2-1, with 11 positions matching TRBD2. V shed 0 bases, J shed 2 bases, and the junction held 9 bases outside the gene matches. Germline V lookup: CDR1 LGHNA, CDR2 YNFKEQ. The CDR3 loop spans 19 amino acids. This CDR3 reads CASSQEPLGLAAAYNEQFF. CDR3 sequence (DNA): TGTGCCAGCAGCCAAGAACCTTTGGGACTAGCGGCCGCCTACAATGAGCAGTTCTTC.

In DNA form, the CDR3 reads TGCGCCAGCAGCTTCGGGACACAGCCCCAAGAGACCCAGTACTTC. It is translated as CASSFGTQPQETQYF. The chain carries TRBV5-1 and TRBJ2-5, with D possibly matching TRBD1 (6 bases). The germline V and J ends were trimmed by 2 bases and 1 base, with 12 bases remaining between them. CDR3 length: 15 residues. Germline values: CDR1 SGHRS, CDR2 YFSETQ.

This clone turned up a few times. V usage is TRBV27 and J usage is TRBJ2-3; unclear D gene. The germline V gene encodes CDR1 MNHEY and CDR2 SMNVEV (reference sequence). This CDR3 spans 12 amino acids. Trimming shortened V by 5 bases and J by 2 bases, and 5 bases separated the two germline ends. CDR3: CASSPNTDTQYF. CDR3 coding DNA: TGTGCCAGCAGTCCTAACACAGATACGCAGTATTTT.

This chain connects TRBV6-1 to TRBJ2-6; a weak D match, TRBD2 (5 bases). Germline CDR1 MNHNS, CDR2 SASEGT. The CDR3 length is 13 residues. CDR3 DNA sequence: TGTATCACCGGGGACTCTGGGGCCAACGTCCTGACTTTC. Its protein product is CITGDSGANVLTF.

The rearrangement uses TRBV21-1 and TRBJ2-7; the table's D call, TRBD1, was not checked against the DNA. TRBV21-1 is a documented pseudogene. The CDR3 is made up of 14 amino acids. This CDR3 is CASSAWTGVYEQYF. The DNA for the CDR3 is TGTGCCAGCAGCGCCTGGACAGGGGTCTACGAGCAGTACTTC.

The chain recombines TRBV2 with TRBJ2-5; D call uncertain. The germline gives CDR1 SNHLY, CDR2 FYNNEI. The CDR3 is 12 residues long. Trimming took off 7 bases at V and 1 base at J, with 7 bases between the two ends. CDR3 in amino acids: CASNLAQETQYF. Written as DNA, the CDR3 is TGTGCCAGCAACTTAGCCCAAGAGACCCAGTACTTC.

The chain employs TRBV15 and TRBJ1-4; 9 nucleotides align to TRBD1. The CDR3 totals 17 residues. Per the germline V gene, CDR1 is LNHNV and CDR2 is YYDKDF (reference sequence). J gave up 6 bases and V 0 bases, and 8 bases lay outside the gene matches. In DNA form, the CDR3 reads TGTGCCACCAGCAGAGATCTTACAGGGGGCGTAGATGAAAAACTGTTTTTT. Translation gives CATSRDLTGGVDEKLFF.

CDR3 DNA sequence: TGTGCCAGCAACCAAGGGGGATTGATCGACGAGCAGTACTTC. Amino acid sequence: CASNQGGLIDEQYF. The chain links TRBV2 to TRBJ2-7; D might be TRBD1 (6 bases). V lost 7 bases and J 5 bases, leaving 18 bases between the germline ends. The CDR3 consists of 14 residues. Germline CDR1 and CDR2: SNHLY and FYNNEI.

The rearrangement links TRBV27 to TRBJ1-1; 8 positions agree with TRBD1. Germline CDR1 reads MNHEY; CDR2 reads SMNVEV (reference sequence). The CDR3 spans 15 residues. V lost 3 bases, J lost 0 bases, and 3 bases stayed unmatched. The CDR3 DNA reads TGTGCCAGCAGTTTGGACAGGGAATTGAACACTGAAGCTTTCTTT. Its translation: CASSLDRELNTEAFF.

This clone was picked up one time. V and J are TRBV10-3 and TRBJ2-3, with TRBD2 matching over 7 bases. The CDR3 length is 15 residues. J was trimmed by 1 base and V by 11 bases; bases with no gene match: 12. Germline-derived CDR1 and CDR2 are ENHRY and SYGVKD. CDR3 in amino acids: CAVAGGVVGTDTQYF. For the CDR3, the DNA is TGTGCCGTCGCTGGGGGGGTAGTTGGCACAGATACGCAGTATTTT.

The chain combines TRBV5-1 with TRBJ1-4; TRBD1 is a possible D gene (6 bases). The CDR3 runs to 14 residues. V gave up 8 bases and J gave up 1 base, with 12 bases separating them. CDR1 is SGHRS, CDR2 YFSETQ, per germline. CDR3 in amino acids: CASTGGRTNEKLFF. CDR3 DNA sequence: TGCGCCAGTACGGGGGGGCGAACTAATGAAAAACTGTTTTTT.

CDR3 region: CASAPGTTLTDTQYF. The CDR3 DNA is TGTGCCAGCGCGCCCGGGACAACCCTCACAGATACGCAGTATTTT. The chain combines TRBV7-9 with TRBJ2-3, with D perhaps matching TRBD1 (6 bases). V lost 8 bases, J lost 2 bases, and 17 bases lay in between. Germline values: CDR1 SEHNR, CDR2 FQNEAQ (reference sequence). The CDR3 spans 15 residues.

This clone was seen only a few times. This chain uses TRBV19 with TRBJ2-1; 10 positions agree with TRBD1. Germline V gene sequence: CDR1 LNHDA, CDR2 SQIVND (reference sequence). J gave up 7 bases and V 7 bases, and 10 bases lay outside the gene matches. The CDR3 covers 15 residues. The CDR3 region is CASTRRTGGRNEQFF. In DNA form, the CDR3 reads TGTGCCAGTACCAGAAGGACAGGGGGGCGAAATGAGCAGTTCTTC.